This T cell receptor beta chain derives from a study of shared clonotypes between healthy human individuals. Looking at the study overall: Donors were a couple of women and a few men aged 18 to 49. Findings and limits, study-wide: Shared clonotypes: roughly 5% naive CD4, around 3.5% naive CD8, less than 2.5% memory CD4, 0.4% to 0.5% memory CD8.

The assay was run at deep level. Sequenced by immunoSEQ multiplex PCR; TCRdb stores in-frame clones only, minus some. The data show over 1.5 million clones, nearly 99% seen once. The CDR3 covers 17 residues. About this clone itself: Its antigen is currently unknown.

A CD45RA-negative memory subset and a CD45RA+ naive subset were separated from the CD4+ cells. Sequenced input: naive CD4+ T cells sorted from blood. The sample's subset: CD45RA+ positively selected. This chain joins TRBV21-1 and TRBJ2-3. TRBV21-1 is described as a pseudogene. This clonotype was sampled from a man aged 25 to 40 in good health. The CDR3 loop is CASSKVSLKHKSDTQYF. The CDR3, as DNA: TGTGCCAGCAGCAAAGTGTCCTTAAAGCACAAATCAGATACGCAGTATTTT.